Below are 20 T cell receptor beta chains sequenced from a single sample in a study of T cells in women clearing cervical HPV infection. The assay was immunoSEQ multiplex PCR, and TCRdb's table has in-frame clones only and misses some. The sample totals approximately 35,000 clones. Source material: blood buffy coat. These TCRs come from a woman between 18 and 69 years old with a cervical HPV16 infection that either progressed to CIN3+ or cleared (not recorded which).

To note about this clone: The read halts 3 residues ahead of the CDR3 end, with the missing end drawn from the germline J gene. V gene TRBV2 combines with J gene TRBJ1-6, with D hard to call. V was clipped by 2 bases and J by 8 bases, with 10 bases between them. From germline, CDR1 is SNHLY and CDR2 FYNNEI. CDR3 length: 14 residues. CDR3 DNA, as far as it was read: TGTGCCAGCAGTGAAACACCTCGGGATTCACCC. Its protein product is CASSETPRDSP. The full CDR3 protein reads CASSETPRDSPLHF.

For this clone: Read sequence stops 3 residues before the CDR3 end, and the germline J gene provides the missing end. This chain joins TRBV18 and TRBJ1-2, with a weak D call TRBD1 (5 bases). Trimming removed 3 bases from V and 1 base from J, with 12 bases in between. The CDR3 runs 15 residues. Per the germline V gene, CDR1 is KGHSH and CDR2 is LQKENI. The CDR3 loop reads CASSPSIDSNYGYTF. Incomplete CDR3 DNA: TGTGCCAGCTCACCGAGCATTGACAGTAACTATGGC. The variable domain in full, completed from reference TRBV18 and TRBJ1-2, reads NAGVMQNPRHLVRRRGQEARLRCSPMKGHSHVYWYRQLPEEGLKFMVYLQKENIIDESGMPKERFSAEFPKEGPSILRIQQVVRGDSAAYFCASSPSIDSNYGYTFGSGTRLTVV.

Note on this clone: Coverage ceases 3 residues before the CDR3 finishes, and the germline J gene fills in the end. This chain joins TRBV5-1 and TRBJ2-7; 11 positions agree with TRBD2. CDR1 is SGHRS and CDR2 is YFSETQ in the germline V gene. J was trimmed by 4 bases and V by 3 bases; bases with no gene match: 6. This CDR3 region has 15 residues. The sequenced part of the CDR3 DNA is TGCGCCAGCAGCTCCCCCGGGACTAGCGGTTACGAG. Its translation is CASSSPGTSGYE. The CDR3 in its entirety is CASSSPGTSGYEQYF.

As concerns this clone: The read is 3 residues too short to cover the CDR3 end, so that end is filled in from the germline J gene. The J gene is TRBJ1-1, the V gene TRBV7-9, with D possibly being TRBD1 (6 bases). V was clipped by 5 bases and J by 4 bases, with 14 bases between them. CDR1 and CDR2 from the germline V gene are SEHNR and FQNEAQ (reference sequence). This CDR3 is 14 amino acids long. CDR3 bases read: TGTGCCAGCAGCCTGGCGGGGGGCGGCACTGAA. Amino acid sequence: CASSLAGGGTE. The CDR3 in full is CASSLAGGGTEAFF. The variable domain in full, with the rest retrieved from reference TRBV7-9 and TRBJ1-1, is DTGVSQNPRHKITKRGQNVTFRCDPISEHNRLYWYRQTLGQGPEFLTYFQNEAQLEKSRLLSDRFSAERPKGSFSTLEIQRTEQGDSAMYLCASSLAGGGTEAFFGQGTRLTVV.

With respect to this clone: The read finishes 3 residues shy of the CDR3 end, and the germline J gene is used to complete it. J is TRBJ1-4 and V is TRBV2; D is undetermined. V gave up 4 bases and J gave up 0 bases, with 6 bases separating them. Germline CDR1 reads SNHLY; CDR2 reads FYNNEI. This CDR3 is built from 14 residues. This CDR3 is CASSATATNEKLFF. Incomplete CDR3 DNA: TGTGCCAGCAGTGCCACGGCAACTAATGAAAAA.

CDR3 DNA (partial): TGTGCCAGCAGACTATTAAGGGGTGGGGAGACC. Amino acids: CASRLLRGGET. The entire CDR3 is CASRLLRGGETQYF. The chain carries TRBV2 and TRBJ2-5; D might be TRBD1 (5 bases). The DNA ends 3 residues before the CDR3 does, and the rest of the CDR3 is filled in from the germline J gene. Germline V gene lookup returns CDR1 SNHLY and CDR2 FYNNEI. CDR3 length: 14 amino acids. V was shortened by 6 bases and J by 5 bases, with 16 bases between the two germline ends.

Worth noting for this clone: The CDR3 end lies 3 residues beyond the end of the read and is filled in from the germline J gene. The V and J genes are TRBV7-8 and TRBJ2-7, with TRBD1 as a possible D gene (5 bases). Germline loops: CDR1 SGHVS, CDR2 FQNEAQ. Trimming cost V 2 bases and J 6 bases, with 20 bases left between them. The CDR3 consists of 16 residues. The sequenced CDR3 bases are TGTGCCAGCAGCTTAACCCGTCAGGGCAGGTACCGCGAG. Translated: CASSLTRQGRYRE. The whole CDR3 region reads CASSLTRQGRYREQYF.

Remarks on this clone: From the germline J gene comes the end of the CDR3, since the read stops 3 residues before it. This chain connects TRBV19 to TRBJ2-2, with a weak D call TRBD2 (5 bases). Trimming left V 7 bases short and J 3 bases short, with 12 bases between. Germline V gene sequence: CDR1 LNHDA, CDR2 SQIVND (reference sequence). This CDR3 has 14 amino acids. The sequenced CDR3 bases are TGTGCCAGTACCCGCCGGGGTTACACCGGGGAG. It yields the protein CASTRRGYTGE. The whole CDR3 region reads CASTRRGYTGELFF. Full variable domain (rest looked up from reference TRBV19 and TRBJ2-2): DGGITQSPKYLFRKEGQNVTLSCEQNLNHDAMYWYRQDPGQGLRLIYYSQIVNDFQKGDIAEGYSVSREKKESFPLTVTSAQKNPTAFYLCASTRRGYTGELFFGEGSRLTVL.

As to this clone: The read ends 3 residues early relative to the CDR3; the germline J gene fills the gap. The chain couples TRBV7-2 to TRBJ1-4; D call uncertain. The germline V gene encodes CDR1 SGHTA and CDR2 FQGNSA. The CDR3 runs to 13 residues. CDR3 DNA (partial): TGTGCCAGCAGTTCCGTGCCCCGAGGCAAA. This gives the protein CASSSVPRGK. The whole CDR3 is CASSSVPRGKLFF.

To note about this clone: From the germline J gene comes the end of the CDR3, since the read stops 3 residues before it. The gene calls are TRBV18 and TRBJ1-2; D is unclear. Germline V gene sequence: CDR1 KGHSH, CDR2 LQKENI. V lost 3 bases and J lost 5, with 13 bases in between. The CDR3 length is 14 residues. CDR3 DNA (partial): TGTGCCAGCTCACCGGCCGGGGAGGCGTATGGC. Translating it yields CASSPAGEAYG. The complete CDR3 sequence is CASSPAGEAYGYTF. Full variable domain (remainder filled in from reference TRBV18 and TRBJ1-2): NAGVMQNPRHLVRRRGQEARLRCSPMKGHSHVYWYRQLPEEGLKFMVYLQKENIIDESGMPKERFSAEFPKEGPSILRIQQVVRGDSAAYFCASSPAGEAYGYTFGSGTRLTVV.

To note about this clone: The sequenced fragment ends 3 residues before the CDR3 boundary, so the rest is inferred from the germline J gene. This chain links TRBV7-8 with TRBJ2-5, with TRBD2 matching over 7 bases. The CDR3 has 15 amino acids. Germline loops: CDR1 SGHVS, CDR2 FQNEAQ. V lost 6 bases, J lost 5 bases, and 12 bases stayed unmatched. CDR3 region: CASSYSGAAQETQYF. The DNA read from the CDR3 is TGTGCCAGCAGTTACAGCGGGGCTGCCCAGGAGACC.

Comments on this clone: The read gets to within 3 residues of the CDR3 end, and the germline J gene fills in the rest. The V and J genes are TRBV7-9 and TRBJ2-1; D is perhaps TRBD2 (5 bases). The V and J ends lost 2 bases and 7 bases respectively, with 15 bases between them. This CDR3 has 15 amino acids. Germline V gives CDR1 SEHNR, CDR2 FQNEAQ (reference sequence). The part of the CDR3 DNA that was read is TGTGCCAGCAGCTTAACCGAGGGCAGGCCAAATGAG. Protein product: CASSLTEGRPNE. The complete CDR3 sequence is CASSLTEGRPNEQFF.

In the case of this clone: The observed sequence ends 3 residues before the CDR3 terminus, with the missing tail filled in from the germline J gene. V and J are TRBV18 and TRBJ2-7; possibly TRBD2 for D (5 bases). Trimming took 2 bases from V and 2 from J, leaving 10 bases between them. The CDR3 loop spans 14 amino acids. Germline V lookup: CDR1 KGHSH, CDR2 LQKENI. The CDR3 bases that were read are TGTGCCAGCTCACCAGTAGAGCGGACCTACGAG. As protein: CASSPVERTYE. The complete CDR3 protein is CASSPVERTYEQYF.

A note on this clone: The read terminates 3 residues before the CDR3 end, so the remaining end is supplied by the germline J gene. J is TRBJ1-5 and V is TRBV19; D perhaps matches TRBD1 (5 bases). The CDR3 totals 15 residues. Germline CDR1 reads LNHDA; CDR2 reads SQIVND (reference sequence). CDR3 bases read: TGTGCCAGTACCTCTCGTAGGGGTTCCTTTCAACCC. This translates into CASTSRRGSFQP. The entire CDR3 protein reads CASTSRRGSFQPQHF.

In regard to this clone: The CDR3 goes on 3 residues after the read ends, and that part is filled in from the germline J gene. V and J are TRBV18 and TRBJ1-5, with D maybe TRBD1 (5 bases). CDR1 is KGHSH, CDR2 LQKENI, per germline. CDR3 size: 15 residues. The sequenced part of the CDR3 DNA is TGTGCCAGCTCAGGGACTAGCGGATACACAGATCCC. Amino acid sequence: CASSGTSGYTDP. The whole CDR3 sequence reads CASSGTSGYTDPQHF.

Comment on this clone: The read is 3 residues too short to cover the CDR3 end, so that end is filled in from the germline J gene. The V call is TRBV7-9, the J call TRBJ1-2; D not resolved. CDR3 length equals 13 residues. Deletions cut 6 bases from V and 1 base from J, with 9 bases between. CDR1 and CDR2 (germline): SEHNR, FQNEAQ (reference sequence). The DNA read from the CDR3 is TGTGCCAGCAGACCCCAGAATAACTATGGC. Residues: CASRPQNNYG. The entire CDR3 protein is CASRPQNNYGYTF. The full variable domain, its missing parts supplied by reference TRBV7-9 and TRBJ1-2, is DTGVSQNPRHKITKRGQNVTFRCDPISEHNRLYWYRQTLGQGPEFLTYFQNEAQLEKSRLLSDRFSAERPKGSFSTLEIQRTEQGDSAMYLCASRPQNNYGYTFGSGTRLTVV.

With respect to this clone: One end of the junction fails to match germline, which may point to a read error. This CDR3 is also generated by other DNA sequences in the sample. The covered CDR3 bases are TGCGCCAGCAGCTTAGAGGGGGCCTGGGCCGCTGGAAACACG. Its protein product is CASSLEGAWAAGNT. The CDR3 as a whole reads CASSLEGAWAAGNTIYF. The chain joins TRBV5-1 to TRBJ1-3, with 7 nucleotides matching TRBD1. The CDR3 goes on 3 residues after the read ends, and that part is filled in from the germline J gene. The CDR3 covers 17 residues. Germline V gives CDR1 SGHRS, CDR2 YFSETQ.

Concerning this clone itself: The read is 3 residues too short to cover the CDR3 end, so that end is filled in from the germline J gene. The same CDR3 arises from other DNA sequences in this sample as well. The V gene is TRBV5-6, the J gene TRBJ2-7; D is uncertain. CDR3 length: 13 residues. Trimming shortened V by 1 base and J by 0 bases, and 5 bases separated the two germline ends. Germline CDR1 SGHDT, CDR2 YYEEEE. The sequenced CDR3 bases are TGTGCCAGCAGCTTGAGAGGCTCCTACGAG. Amino acids: CASSLRGSYE. The entire CDR3 protein is CASSLRGSYEQYF.

About this clone itself: The read gets to within 3 residues of the CDR3 end, and the germline J gene fills in the rest. V is TRBV30 and J is TRBJ2-4, with a weak D call TRBD2 (5 bases). This CDR3 is 14 amino acids long. Germline loops: CDR1 GTSNPN, CDR2 SVGIG (reference sequence). The CDR3 bases that were read are TGTGCCTGGAGTGTATCCCGAGGGCCTTATGGT. The encoded protein is CAWSVSRGPYG. The complete CDR3 protein is CAWSVSRGPYGQYF. The full variable domain, in which reference TRBV30 and TRBJ2-4 provide the parts outside the CDR3, is SQTIHQWPATLVQPVGSPLSLECTVEGTSNPNLYWYRQAAGRGLQLLFYSVGIGQISSEVPQNLSASRPQDRQFILSSKKLLLSDSGFYLCAWSVSRGPYGQYFGAGTRLSVL.

Comments on this clone: The read ends 3 residues before the CDR3 terminus; that terminus is restored from the germline J gene. The chain carries TRBV19 and TRBJ1-2, with D perhaps TRBD1 (5 bases). The CDR3 contains 13 residues. Germline values: CDR1 LNHDA, CDR2 SQIVND (reference sequence). CDR3 DNA (partial): TGTGCCGTCTCCAGGGACTTGAACAATGAC. Residues: CAVSRDLNND. The whole CDR3 sequence reads CAVSRDLNNDYTF.